This TCR beta chain emerged from a study of blood T cell repertoires in COVID-19. Study-level information: Nucleic acid was either cDNA or gDNA, and it came from T cells, B-cell-depleted T cells, or PBMCs.

As originally analysed: For nucleated cells, counts were estimated from reference gene primer amplification. Sequencing was performed with immunoSEQ multiplex PCR; in TCRdb, only in-frame clones are kept and a portion is missing. V and J calls and clone size are those listed in that table; D and trimming were worked out from the DNA. The sample includes about 190,000 clones, around 80% of them seen just once. The CDR3 covers 14 residues. V was shortened by 3 bases and J by 5 bases, with 13 bases between the two germline ends. Germline V gene data show CDR1 as KGHSH and CDR2 as LQKENI. The sequenced sample consisted of peripheral blood. The V and J genes are TRBV18 and TRBJ1-2; D unresolved. The sequence was collected from a woman of 80 years or more with active or convalescent COVID-19. The CDR3 reads CASSPRAENYGYTF. The CDR3 nucleotides read TGTGCCAGCTCACCTCGCGCGGAAAATTATGGCTACACCTTC.